Detailed here is one T cell receptor beta chain. Its antigen specificity is not known. No base qualities exist here, and no much larger clone lies one base off it. CDR1 and CDR2 (SGHDT, YYEEEE) derive from the germline V gene. Trimming takes 0 bases from V and 3 bases from J, and the germline ends sit 12 bases apart. Including the terminal cysteine and phenylalanine, the CDR3 comprises 15 residues. Only the CDR3 part of the read is kept: 45 bases, read in frame from the first base. The meaning of the sample's time point label: cells obtained before transplantation from donor or recipient. CD3+CD4+ and CD3+CD8+ populations were FACS-sorted from unstimulated pre-transplant donor and recipient cells taken from spleen or lymph nodes. These data are taken from a study of graft-versus-host responses after intestinal transplantation (dated by TCRdb to 2020 to 2023). As for the study more broadly: Multivisceral, liver-intestinal, or isolated intestinal transplants were received by the recipients. Anti-thymocyte globulin induction was given to all recipients, followed by maintenance tacrolimus and steroids for around three years. After intestinal transplantation, graft-versus-host and host-versus-graft alloreactive T cell clones were followed in the graft, circulation and bone marrow using bulk TCR-beta CDR3 sequencing. Alloreactive clones were identified by sequencing pre-transplant mixed lymphocyte reaction products and comparing these products with unstimulated pre-transplant donor and recipient T cells. A cohort of approximately 24 intestinal transplant recipients, including one retransplant, was enrolled, and a few patients lacking pretransplant specimens were excluded. Donor T cell macrochimerism was defined as a peak of at least 4% donor T cells among recipient peripheral blood mononuclear cells. Rather than being sequenced by the commercial service, samples from a few later patients were sequenced in-house on an Illumina MiSeq and processed with MiXCR.

Libraries were made using the immunoSEQ multiplex PCR assay. In most patients, genomic DNA was isolated using the Qiagen DNeasy Blood and Tissue Kit and sent frozen to Adaptive Biotechnologies for TCR sequencing. For most patients, high-throughput TCR-beta CDR3 sequencing of genomic DNA was performed by Adaptive Biotechnologies. For the original study's pipeline: TCR sequencing data for approximately 19 patients were retrieved from Adaptive's ImmunoSEQ software; a few other patients were processed with MiXCR and VDJtools. To correct CD4 versus CD8 sorting errors, any sequence found in both subsets at a frequency ratio below 5:1 was removed. CDR3 nucleotide sequences shared between donor and recipient were removed because their origin could not be assigned. To count as alloreactive, a clone needed at least 2-fold expansion over unstimulated cells and a minimum CFSE-low frequency of 0.002% (template counts) or 0.001% (read counts). Mappable clones were those detected in sequenced pre-transplant spleen, lymph node, or MLR CFSE-low populations of the donor or recipient. The cumulative frequency of alloreactive clones was calculated as a percentage of all sequences, weighted by copy number. TCRdb provides this immuneACCESS table in a form limited to in-frame rearrangements. Some clones are lacking; in checked studies, under half of them reflect an unresolved V gene, and why the rest are absent is not known. The V and J calls and the clone size are those of that table, but D and trimming were determined from the DNA. This sample lists 84,000 or so clones; around nine tenths were detected once. Clones ranked in the top ten supply around 8% of the sample.

Points the paper makes about the study in general: Early after transplant, peak levels of circulating GvH clones were found to be associated with declines in HvG clones. GvH clones turned up in recipient bone marrow, with some appearing earlier in ileal mucosa or blood, a pattern consistent with an intestinal mucosal origin. The relatively low number and heterogeneity of intestinal transplant patients limited the conclusions. In patients with donor T cell macrochimerism, the allografts had high GvH to HvG T cell clonal ratios.

The starting material was unstimulated CD8+ T cells sorted from spleen or lymph node cells, obtained before transplant. The source of this sequence is a human donor who was the organ donor for an intestinal transplant. The chain is made from TRBV5-6 and TRBJ2-5; there is no confident call for the D gene. DNA sequence: TGTGCCAGCAGCTTGGCCAGGATCAAAAAAGAGACCCAGTACTTC. This sequence encodes CASSLARIKKETQYF.